What follows is one TCR beta chain and its context. Trimming pared 2 bases from V and 0 bases from J, leaving 7 bases between. Germline CDR1 reads MDHEN; CDR2 reads SYDVKM. There are 14 residues in the CDR3. The data stem from a study of early T cells in non-severe SARS-CoV-2 infection. Background on the study: The chains were unpaired, and the sequenced material was bulk RNA from unsorted whole blood.

TCRdb re-analysed the 5' RACE reads in MiXCR, keeping a single row per CDR3 protein. Of under 85,000 distinct CDR3 sequences listed, around 13% are singletons. The V gene is TRBV28, the J gene TRBJ2-5; D assignment may be TRBD1 or TRBD2 (5 bases each). This TCR was sampled from an adult who was a healthcare worker with PCR-confirmed SARS-CoV-2 infection or an uninfected control (not recorded which). Source: whole blood, taken at baseline. The CDR3 loop is CASSLGGNQETQYF. CDR3 bases: TGTGCCAGCAGTTTAGGGGGTAACCAAGAGACCCAGTACTTC.